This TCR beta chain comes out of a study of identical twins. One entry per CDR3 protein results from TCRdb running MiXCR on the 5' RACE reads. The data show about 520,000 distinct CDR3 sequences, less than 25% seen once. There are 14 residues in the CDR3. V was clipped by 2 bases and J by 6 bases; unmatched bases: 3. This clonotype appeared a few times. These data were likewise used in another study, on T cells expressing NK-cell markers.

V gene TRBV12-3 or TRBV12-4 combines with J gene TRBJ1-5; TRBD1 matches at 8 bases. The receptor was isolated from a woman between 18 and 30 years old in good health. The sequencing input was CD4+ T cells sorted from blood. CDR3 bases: TGTGCCAGCAGTTTATCAGGGGGCGGTCAGCCCCAGCATTTT. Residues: CASSLSGGGQPQHF.